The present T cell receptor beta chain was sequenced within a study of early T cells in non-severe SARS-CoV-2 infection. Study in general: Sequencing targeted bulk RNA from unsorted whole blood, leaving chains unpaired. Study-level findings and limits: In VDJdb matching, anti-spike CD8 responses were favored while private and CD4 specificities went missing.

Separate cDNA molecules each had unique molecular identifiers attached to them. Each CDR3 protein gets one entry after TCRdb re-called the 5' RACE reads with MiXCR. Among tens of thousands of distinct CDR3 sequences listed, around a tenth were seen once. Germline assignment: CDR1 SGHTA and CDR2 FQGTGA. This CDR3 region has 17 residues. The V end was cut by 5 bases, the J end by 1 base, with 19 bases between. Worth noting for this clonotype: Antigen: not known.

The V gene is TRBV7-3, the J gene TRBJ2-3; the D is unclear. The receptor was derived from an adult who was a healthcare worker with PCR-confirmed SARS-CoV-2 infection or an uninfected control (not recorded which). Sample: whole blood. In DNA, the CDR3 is TGTGCCAGCAGCCACCCTGGGCAGGTCGGCGGCACAGATACGCAGTATTTT. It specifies CASSHPGQVGGTDTQYF.